This TCR beta chain was identified during a study of blood T cell repertoires in COVID-19. Method: immunoSEQ multiplex PCR; TCRdb's copy keeps in-frame clones and lacks some. This sample yields under 300,000 clones, of which more than 80% are seen a single time; over 2% belongs to the top ten. This clone appeared a single time. This CDR3 comprises 13 residues. Germline values: CDR1 LGHNT, CDR2 FRNRAP. V was cut by 3 bases and J by 0 bases, with 5 bases left in between. The chain is built from TRBV12-5 and TRBJ1-1; no reliable D call. Sequencing was done on a sample of peripheral blood. This sequence was found in a man aged 30 to 39 who had recovered from COVID-19. The CDR3: CASGLHMNTEAFF. The CDR3 DNA follows: TGTGCTAGTGGTTTACACATGAACACTGAAGCTTTCTTT.